These 7 T cell receptor beta chains were all obtained from the same sample, sequenced in a study of cytomegalovirus exposure and HLA in healthy donors. PCR involved 60 Vbeta and 13 Jbeta primers. Using immunoSEQ multiplex PCR, the repertoire was profiled, and TCRdb retains in-frame clones only, with some absent. The sample has about 140,000 clones; approximately 76% are singletons. Material for sequencing was PBMCs. Receptors were obtained from a man aged 35-49 years in good health and CMV-seronegative.

The CDR3 DNA reads TGTGCTAGTAGATCTGCGCGGGAGCGACACAATGAGCAGTTCTTC. It translates to CASRSARERHNEQFF. The chain uses TRBV12-5 and TRBJ2-1, with TRBD2 matching 7 bases. Germline lookup yields CDR1 LGHNT and CDR2 FRNRAP. The CDR3 has 15 residues. V dropped 8 bases and J dropped 5; count of bases not matched to a gene: 12.

This rearrangement joins TRBV9 to TRBJ2-6; 12 bases fit TRBD2. Trimming cost V 4 bases and J 3 bases; bases outside gene matches: 11. CDR3 length: 19 amino acids. The V gene's germline CDR1 is SGDLS and CDR2 YYNGEE. CDR3 loop: CASSLDGLAGSLGANVLTF. The DNA of the CDR3 is TGTGCCAGCAGCCTAGATGGACTAGCGGGATCTCTTGGGGCCAACGTCCTGACTTTC.

This clone has more than one count but fewer than ten. The V and J genes are TRBV20-1 and TRBJ2-1; a weak D match, TRBD1 (6 bases). Trimming pared 0 bases from V and 10 bases from J, leaving 7 bases between. This CDR3 region has 11 residues. Germline assignment: CDR1 DFQATT and CDR2 SNEGSKA (reference sequence). The CDR3 loop is CSARDDREQFF. The CDR3 DNA follows: TGCAGTGCTAGAGATGACAGGGAGCAGTTCTTC.

The CDR3 DNA reads TGTGCCTGGAGTGTAGGGAGTAATCAGCCCCAGCATTTT. Protein sequence: CAWSVGSNQPQHF. The V and J genes are TRBV30 and TRBJ1-5; D remains ambiguous. The V end was cut by 0 bases, the J end by 4 bases, with 7 bases between. Looked up from germline, CDR1 is GTSNPN and CDR2 is SVGIG (reference sequence). The length of the CDR3 is 13 residues.

The V call is TRBV4-2, the J call TRBJ2-1; 9 bases align to TRBD2. After removal of 2 bases from V and 4 bases from J, the junction contained 6 bases not matched to a gene. Germline lookup yields CDR1 LGHNA and CDR2 YNFKEQ. This CDR3 is built from 16 residues. The CDR3 spells CASSQRASGAYNEQFF. Written as DNA, the CDR3 is TGTGCCAGCAGCCAACGGGCTAGCGGGGCTTACAATGAGCAGTTCTTC.

This chain joins TRBV29-1 and TRBJ2-1; 11 bases fit TRBD2. CDR3 length: 15 residues. The ends lost 5 bases at V and 4 bases at J; junction bases unmatched: 7. The germline CDR1 and CDR2 sequences are SQVTM and ANQGSEA. This chain's CDR3 is CSVRVGTSGYNEQFF. The CDR3 region has the DNA TGCAGCGTTAGGGTCGGGACTAGCGGATACAATGAGCAGTTCTTC.

J is TRBJ2-7 and V is TRBV9; 7 bases are shared with TRBD1. Losses at the gene ends were 3 bases for V and 2 bases for J; bases not matched to a gene: 11. The CDR3 runs 16 residues. Germline CDR1 and CDR2: SGDLS and YYNGEE. CDR3 amino acids: CASSDSPRQGTYEQYF. The CDR3 bases are TGTGCCAGCAGCGACTCTCCCCGACAGGGAACCTACGAGCAGTACTTC.